Listed here is a single T cell receptor beta chain. Antigen unknown. One end of the junction varies from germline; a read error may be responsible. Libraries of TCR beta came from quantitative 5'-RACE with molecular barcodes. TCRdb processed the 5' RACE reads anew with MiXCR; each CDR3 protein has one entry. The sample has almost 250,000 distinct CDR3 sequences, roughly 32% seen once. Germline CDR1 SGHRS, CDR2 YFSETQ. The CDR3 is made up of 15 amino acids. This specimen belongs to a study of CD8 T cells in ankylosing spondylitis. Study-wide results and caveats: In the blood and synovial fluid of reactive arthritis, some motif variants had been previously reported. A TCR beta motif of fewer than 10 highly homologous variants seemed to mark ankylosing spondylitis blood. Reportedly, significant enrichment of disease-linked clones occurred in matched ankylosing spondylitis synovial fluid.

The rearrangement joins TRBV5-1 to TRBJ2-3; D uncertain. Sequenced material: blood, either unsorted or a sorted T cell fraction (not recorded which). This TCR came from a male donor with ankylosing spondylitis or in good health (not recorded which). The CDR3 DNA sequence: TGCGCCAGCAGCTTGTTACCAGAAAACACAGATACGCAGTATTTC. Translating it yields CASSLLPENTDTQYF. The full variable domain, rest sourced from reference TRBV5-1 and TRBJ2-3, is KAGVTQTPRYLIKTRGQQVTLSCSPISGHRSVSWYQQTPGQGLQFLFEYFSETQRNKGNFPGRFSGRQFSNSRSEMNVSTLELGDSALYLCASSLLPENTDTQYFGPGTRLTVL.